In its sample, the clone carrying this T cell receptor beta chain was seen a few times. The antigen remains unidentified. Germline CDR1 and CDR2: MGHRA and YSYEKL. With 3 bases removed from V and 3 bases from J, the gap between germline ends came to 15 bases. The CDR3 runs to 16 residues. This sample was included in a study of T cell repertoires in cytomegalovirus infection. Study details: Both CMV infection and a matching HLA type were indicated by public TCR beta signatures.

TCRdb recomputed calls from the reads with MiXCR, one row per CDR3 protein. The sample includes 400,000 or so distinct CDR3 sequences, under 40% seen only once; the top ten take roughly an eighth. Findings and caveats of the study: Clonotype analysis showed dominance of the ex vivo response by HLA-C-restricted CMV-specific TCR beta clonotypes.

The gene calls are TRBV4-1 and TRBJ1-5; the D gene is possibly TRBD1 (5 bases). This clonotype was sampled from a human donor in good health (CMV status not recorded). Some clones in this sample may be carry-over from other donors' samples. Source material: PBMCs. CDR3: CASSQGPTGFNQPQHF. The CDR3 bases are TGCGCCAGCAGCCAGGGACCCACGGGGTTCAATCAGCCCCAGCATTTT.